This entry features one T cell receptor (beta chain) sequence. This sample was included in a study of blood T cell repertoires in COVID-19. In the study overall: The United States, Italy and Spain provided the acute and convalescent COVID-19 samples. PBMCs, B-cell-depleted T cells, or T cells provided the cDNA or gDNA that made up the material.

Original processing methods: Researchers report that nucleated cell counts were estimated from reference gene primer amplification. TCRdb's copy holds only in-frame clones and misses some; the assay was immunoSEQ multiplex PCR. V and J calls and clone size are given by that table; D and trimming were obtained from the DNA. The sample carries tens of thousands of clones, roughly 80% recorded once. The sequence came from a human donor in a cohort sampled during active COVID-19. Sequencing was carried out using peripheral blood.

The CDR3 loop reads CASSYPHLETQYF. The DNA for the CDR3 is TGTGCCAGCAGTTACCCGCACTTGGAGACCCAGTACTTC. The chain employs TRBV6-2 or TRBV6-3 and TRBJ2-5; no clear D gene. V was cut by 2 bases and J by 5 bases, with 9 bases left in between. The CDR3 has 13 amino acids. From germline, CDR1 is MNHEY and CDR2 SVGEGT.